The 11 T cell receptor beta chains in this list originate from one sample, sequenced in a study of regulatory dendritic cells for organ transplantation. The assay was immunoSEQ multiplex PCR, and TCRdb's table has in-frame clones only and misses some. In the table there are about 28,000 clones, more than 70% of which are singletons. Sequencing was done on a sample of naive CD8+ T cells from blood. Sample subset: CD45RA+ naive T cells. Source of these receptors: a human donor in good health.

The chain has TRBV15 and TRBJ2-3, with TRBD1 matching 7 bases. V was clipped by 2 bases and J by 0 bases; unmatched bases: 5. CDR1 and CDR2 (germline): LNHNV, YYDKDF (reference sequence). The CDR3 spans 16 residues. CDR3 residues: CATSRSGTASTDTQYF. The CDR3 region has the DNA TGTGCCACCAGCAGATCCGGGACAGCTAGCACAGATACGCAGTATTTT.

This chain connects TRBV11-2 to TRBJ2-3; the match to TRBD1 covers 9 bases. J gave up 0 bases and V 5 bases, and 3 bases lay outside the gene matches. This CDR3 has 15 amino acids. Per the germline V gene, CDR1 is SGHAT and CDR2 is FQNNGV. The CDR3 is CASSGQGPSTDTQYF. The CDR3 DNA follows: TGTGCCAGCAGCGGACAGGGGCCGAGCACAGATACGCAGTATTTT. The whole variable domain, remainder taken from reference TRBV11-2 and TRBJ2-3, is EAGVAQSPRYKIIEKRQSVAFWCNPISGHATLYWYQQILGQGPKLLIQFQNNGVVDDSQLPKDRFSAERLKGVDSTLKIQPAKLEDSAVYLCASSGQGPSTDTQYFGPGTRLTVL.

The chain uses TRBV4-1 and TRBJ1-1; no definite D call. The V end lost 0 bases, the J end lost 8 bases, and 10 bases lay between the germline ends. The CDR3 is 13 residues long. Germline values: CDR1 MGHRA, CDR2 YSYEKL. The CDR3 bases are TGCGCCAGCAGCCAAGATCTCGCAGTCGAAGCTTTCTTT. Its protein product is CASSQDLAVEAFF.

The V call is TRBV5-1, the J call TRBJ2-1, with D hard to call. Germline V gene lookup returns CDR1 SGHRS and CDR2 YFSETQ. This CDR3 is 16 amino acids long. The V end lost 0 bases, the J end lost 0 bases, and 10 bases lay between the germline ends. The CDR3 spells CASSLEAVSSYNEQFF. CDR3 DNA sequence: TGCGCCAGCAGCTTGGAGGCGGTTAGCTCCTACAATGAGCAGTTCTTC.

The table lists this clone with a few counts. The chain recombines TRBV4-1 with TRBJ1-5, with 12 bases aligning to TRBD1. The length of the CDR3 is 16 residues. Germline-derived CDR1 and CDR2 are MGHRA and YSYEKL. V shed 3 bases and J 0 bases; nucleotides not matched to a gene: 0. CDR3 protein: CASSQGQGASNQPQHF. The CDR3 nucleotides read TGCGCCAGCAGCCAGGGACAGGGGGCTAGCAATCAGCCCCAGCATTTT.

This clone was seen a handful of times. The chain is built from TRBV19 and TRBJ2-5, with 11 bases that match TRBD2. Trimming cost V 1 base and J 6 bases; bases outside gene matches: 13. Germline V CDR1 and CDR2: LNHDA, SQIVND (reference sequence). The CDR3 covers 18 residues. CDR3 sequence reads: CASSIGYPLAGGQQTQYF. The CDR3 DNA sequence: TGTGCCAGTAGTATAGGCTACCCGCTAGCGGGGGGCCAGCAGACCCAGTACTTC.

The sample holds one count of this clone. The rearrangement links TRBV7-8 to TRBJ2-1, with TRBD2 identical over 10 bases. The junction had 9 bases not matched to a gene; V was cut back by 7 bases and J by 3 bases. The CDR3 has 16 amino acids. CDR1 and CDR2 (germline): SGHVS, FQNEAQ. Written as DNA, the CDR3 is TGTGCCAGCACCTCTAGCGGGGGCCCCGACTACAATGAGCAGTTCTTC. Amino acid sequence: CASTSSGGPDYNEQFF.

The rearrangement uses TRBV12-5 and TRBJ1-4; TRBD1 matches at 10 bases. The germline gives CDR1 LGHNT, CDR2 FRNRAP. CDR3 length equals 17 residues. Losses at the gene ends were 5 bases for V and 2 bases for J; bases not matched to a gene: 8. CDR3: CASGTDRGLWTNEKLFF. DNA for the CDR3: TGTGCTAGTGGTACCGACAGGGGGCTTTGGACTAATGAAAAACTGTTTTTT.

The CDR3 loop is CASSRQDNQPQHF. Here the CDR3 DNA reads TGTGCCAGCAGCCGACAGGACAATCAGCCCCAGCATTTT. The genes are TRBV6-5 and TRBJ1-5; D possibly corresponds to TRBD1 (6 bases). V lost 6 bases to trimming and J lost 3 bases, with 9 bases between them. The CDR3 contains 13 residues. From germline, CDR1 is MNHEY and CDR2 SVGAGI.

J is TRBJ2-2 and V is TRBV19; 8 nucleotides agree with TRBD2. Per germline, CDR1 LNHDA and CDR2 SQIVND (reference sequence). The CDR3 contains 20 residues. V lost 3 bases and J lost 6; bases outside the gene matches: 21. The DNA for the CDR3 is TGTGCCAGTAGTATCAGGCGTCCGCGTTCGGGGGGGCTTCCGGCCGGGGAGCTGTTTTTT. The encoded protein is CASSIRRPRSGGLPAGELFF. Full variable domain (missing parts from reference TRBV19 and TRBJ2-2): DGGITQSPKYLFRKEGQNVTLSCEQNLNHDAMYWYRQDPGQGLRLIYYSQIVNDFQKGDIAEGYSVSREKKESFPLTVTSAQKNPTAFYLCASSIRRPRSGGLPAGELFFGEGSRLTVL.

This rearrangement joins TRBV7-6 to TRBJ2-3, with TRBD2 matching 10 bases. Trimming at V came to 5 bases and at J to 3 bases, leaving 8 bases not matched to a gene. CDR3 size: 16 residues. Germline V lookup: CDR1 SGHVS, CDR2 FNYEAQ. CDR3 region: CASSPSVAGGTDTQYF. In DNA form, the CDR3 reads TGTGCCAGCAGCCCCTCGGTAGCGGGGGGTACAGATACGCAGTATTTT.